Following are 32 T cell receptor beta chains from one sample sequenced in a study of shared clonotypes between healthy human individuals. TCRdb's copy holds only in-frame clones and misses some; the assay was immunoSEQ multiplex PCR. The sample shows around 1.4 million clones, roughly 98.5% of them seen only once. What was sequenced was naive CD4+ T cells sorted from blood. As for subset: CD45RA+ positively selected. The receptors shown here come from a man aged 25 to 40 in good health.

This chain uses TRBV7-9 with TRBJ2-5; 9 bases align to TRBD2. Losses at the gene ends were 1 base for V and 5 bases for J; bases not matched to a gene: 5. CDR1 and CDR2 (germline): SEHNR, FQNEAQ (reference sequence). The CDR3 totals 15 residues. CDR3 bases: TGTGCCAGCAGCTTAGTGTGGGGACTAGCCGAGACCCAGTACTTC. It translates to CASSLVWGLAETQYF.

The rearrangement uses TRBV4-1 and TRBJ2-7; tentative D call: TRBD2 (6 bases). CDR1 is MGHRA and CDR2 is YSYEKL in the germline V gene. The CDR3 is made up of 16 amino acids. Trimming removed 0 bases at V and 6 bases at J, with 18 bases between. CDR3 DNA: TGCGCCAGCAGCCAAGAACCTCGGAGGGCAAGAGGCGAGCAGTACTTC. This encodes CASSQEPRRARGEQYF.

Notes on this clone: At the DNA level, this CDR3 is encoded by other sequences in the same sample as well. This rearrangement joins TRBV7-9 to TRBJ2-1; D gene ambiguous. The germline V gene has CDR1 SEHNR and CDR2 FQNEAQ (reference sequence). The CDR3 spans 13 residues. Trimming took 2 bases from V and 3 from J, leaving 5 bases between them. The CDR3 loop is CASSLTNYNEQFF. The CDR3, as DNA: TGTGCCAGCAGCTTAACAAACTACAATGAGCAGTTCTTC. The full variable domain, with the rest looked up from reference TRBV7-9 and TRBJ2-1, is DTGVSQNPRHKITKRGQNVTFRCDPISEHNRLYWYRQTLGQGPEFLTYFQNEAQLEKSRLLSDRFSAERPKGSFSTLEIQRTEQGDSAMYLCASSLTNYNEQFFGPGTRLTVL.

This sequence joins TRBV7-9 and TRBJ2-3; D might be TRBD2 (6 bases). The germline V and J ends were trimmed by 4 bases and 4 bases, with 18 bases remaining between them. CDR3 length: 16 amino acids. CDR1 and CDR2 (germline): SEHNR, FQNEAQ (reference sequence). CDR3 nucleotides: TGTGCCAGCAGCTACCGGACCCCCGGGGGACCAGATACGCAGTATTTT. It codes for CASSYRTPGGPDTQYF. Filled out from reference TRBV7-9 and TRBJ2-3, the complete variable domain reads DTGVSQNPRHKITKRGQNVTFRCDPISEHNRLYWYRQTLGQGPEFLTYFQNEAQLEKSRLLSDRFSAERPKGSFSTLEIQRTEQGDSAMYLCASSYRTPGGPDTQYFGPGTRLTVL.

The V gene is TRBV2, the J gene TRBJ1-4; D is undetermined. The CDR3 covers 16 residues. The V end lost 1 base, the J end lost 4 bases, and 13 bases lay between the germline ends. Germline CDR1 SNHLY, CDR2 FYNNEI. The CDR3 sequence is CASSEGRNSFNEKLFF. The CDR3 DNA sequence: TGTGCCAGCAGTGAAGGCAGAAACTCGTTTAATGAAAAACTGTTTTTT.

With respect to this clone: The same CDR3 also results from other DNA sequences found in this sample. The rearrangement joins TRBV15 to TRBJ2-3; D gene ambiguous. V was shortened by 1 base and J by 3 bases, with 5 bases between the two germline ends. This CDR3 is built from 13 residues. Germline V gene sequence: CDR1 LNHNV, CDR2 YYDKDF (reference sequence). The CDR3 sequence is CATSRGVTDTQYF. The CDR3 nucleotides read TGTGCCACCAGCAGAGGGGTAACAGATACGCAGTATTTT.

This chain joins TRBV12-5 and TRBJ2-1; the D gene is possibly TRBD2 (6 bases). Germline CDR1 and CDR2: LGHNT and FRNRAP. CDR3 length: 16 amino acids. With 3 bases removed from V and 1 base from J, the gap between germline ends came to 13 bases. The CDR3 reads CASGFDSGSSYNEQFF. In DNA form, the CDR3 reads TGTGCTAGTGGTTTCGATAGCGGAAGTTCCTACAATGAGCAGTTCTTC.

This chain uses TRBV10-3 with TRBJ2-7; 7 positions match TRBD2. The CDR3 spans 13 residues. V shed 8 bases and J 5 bases; nucleotides not matched to a gene: 9. Germline values: CDR1 ENHRY, CDR2 SYGVKD. The CDR3 DNA reads as TGTGCCATCCGGGGCGGGAGCCAGGACGAGCAGTACTTC. It yields the protein CAIRGGSQDEQYF.

The rearrangement uses TRBV5-1 and TRBJ2-1; 16 bases align to TRBD2. Germline CDR1 reads SGHRS; CDR2 reads YFSETQ. V shed 4 bases and J 3 bases; nucleotides not matched to a gene: 7. The CDR3 length is 18 residues. In nucleotides, the CDR3 is TGCGCCAGCAGCACAACCGGGACTAGCGGGAGGGGCTACAATGAGCAGTTCTTC. The encoded protein is CASSTTGTSGRGYNEQFF.

The rearrangement links TRBV4-1 to TRBJ1-2; no reliable D call. The CDR3 extends over 14 amino acids. V dropped 0 bases and J dropped 4 bases, with 9 bases sitting between them. From germline, CDR1 is MGHRA and CDR2 YSYEKL. The CDR3 reads CASSQDFSGYGYTF. The CDR3 nucleotides read TGCGCCAGCAGCCAAGATTTTTCTGGCTATGGCTACACCTTC.

The V and J genes are TRBV5-1 and TRBJ2-2; TRBD1 aligns across 9 bases. The junction had 6 bases not matched to a gene; V was cut back by 0 bases and J by 9 bases. This CDR3 is 15 amino acids long. Per germline, CDR1 SGHRS and CDR2 YFSETQ. The CDR3 reads CASSLEGQGIRELFF. The CDR3 coding sequence is TGCGCCAGCAGCTTGGAGGGACAGGGAATCCGGGAGCTGTTTTTT.

In its sample, this clone was seen once. The chain uses TRBV7-2 and TRBJ1-4; tentatively, D is TRBD1 (5 bases). V was shortened by 4 bases and J by 11 bases, with 23 bases between the two germline ends. From germline, CDR1 is SGHTA and CDR2 FQGNSA. The length of the CDR3 is 16 residues. CDR3 bases: TGTGCCAGCAGCTCGTATGGGTCAGGGCTATTAAGCAAACTGTTTTTT. Residues: CASSSYGSGLLSKLFF. The full variable domain, rest sourced from reference TRBV7-2 and TRBJ1-4, is GAGVSQSPSNKVTEKGKDVELRCDPISGHTALYWYRQSLGQGLEFLIYFQGNSAPDKSGLPSDRFSAERTGGSVSTLTIQRTQQEDSAVYLCASSSYGSGLLSKLFFGSGTQLSVL.

The gene calls are TRBV5-1 and TRBJ2-3; D gene unclear. Trimming pared 1 base from V and 2 bases from J, leaving 11 bases between. This CDR3 region has 15 residues. From germline, CDR1 is SGHRS and CDR2 YFSETQ. The CDR3 sequence: CASSLNGWTTDTQYF. DNA for the CDR3: TGCGCCAGCAGCTTGAACGGGTGGACCACAGATACGCAGTATTTT.

This chain links TRBV7-2 with TRBJ2-5; weak D call: TRBD1 (6 bases). Trimming removed 5 bases from V and 5 bases from J, with 15 bases in between. The CDR3 consists of 14 residues. Germline CDR1 and CDR2: SGHTA and FQGNSA. Here the CDR3 DNA reads TGTGCCAGCAGCGCCAGGTCTGGGGGCGAGACCCAGTACTTC. Amino acid sequence: CASSARSGGETQYF.

The gene calls are TRBV18 and TRBJ2-2, with D uncertain. The CDR3 covers 13 residues. V lost 2 bases, J lost 4 bases, and 5 bases lay in between. Germline CDR1 is KGHSH and CDR2 is LQKENI. The CDR3 loop reads CASSPAATGELFF. As DNA, the CDR3 is TGTGCCAGCTCACCAGCCGCCACCGGGGAGCTGTTTTTT. The full variable domain, its missing parts supplied by reference TRBV18 and TRBJ2-2, is NAGVMQNPRHLVRRRGQEARLRCSPMKGHSHVYWYRQLPEEGLKFMVYLQKENIIDESGMPKERFSAEFPKEGPSILRIQQVVRGDSAAYFCASSPAATGELFFGEGSRLTVL.

The chain links TRBV28 to TRBJ1-5; no firm D call. CDR1 and CDR2 from the germline V gene are MDHEN and SYDVKM. The V gene lost 4 bases and the J gene lost 3 bases, with 13 bases spanning the gap. This CDR3 contains 15 residues. Written as DNA, the CDR3 is TGTGCCAGCAGTTACGGGAGGGTCAACAATCAGCCCCAGCATTTT. This translates into CASSYGRVNNQPQHF.

This sequence joins TRBV9 and TRBJ1-3, with no clear D. V was shortened by 4 bases and J by 0 bases, with 8 bases between the two germline ends. CDR1 SGDLS and CDR2 YYNGEE come from the germline V gene. The CDR3 loop spans 14 amino acids. CDR3 nucleotide sequence: TGTGCCAGCAGCCTTACATCCTCTGGAAACACCATATATTTT. This gives the protein CASSLTSSGNTIYF. The full variable domain, rest sourced from reference TRBV9 and TRBJ1-3, is DSGVTQTPKHLITATGQRVTLRCSPRSGDLSVYWYQQSLDQGLQFLIQYYNGEERAKGNILERFSAQQFPDLHSELNLSSLELGDSALYFCASSLTSSGNTIYFGEGSWLTVV.

V and J are TRBV5-5 and TRBJ2-1; 7 bases align to TRBD2. After removal of 4 bases from V and 8 bases from J, the junction contained 6 bases not matched to a gene. Germline CDR1 SGHKS, CDR2 YYEKEE (reference sequence). The CDR3 is 13 residues long. The CDR3 DNA reads as TGTGCCAGCAGCATGACTAGCATTCATGAGCAGTTCTTC. Translation: CASSMTSIHEQFF. Combining the CDR3 with reference TRBV5-5 and TRBJ2-1 gives the whole variable domain DAGVTQSPTHLIKTRGQQVTLRCSPISGHKSVSWYQQVLGQGPQFIFQYYEKEERGRGNFPDRFSARQFPNYSSELNVNALLLGDSALYLCASSMTSIHEQFFGPGTRLTVL.

The chain couples TRBV5-5 to TRBJ1-4, with D uncertain. From germline, CDR1 is SGHKS and CDR2 YYEKEE (reference sequence). Trimming removed 7 bases at V and 4 bases at J, with 11 bases between. This CDR3 region has 13 residues. CDR3 sequence: CASRPLDNEKLFF. The CDR3 bases are TGTGCCAGCCGACCGCTCGATAATGAAAAACTGTTTTTT.

The chain uses TRBV7-9 and TRBJ2-1; tentative D call: TRBD1 (5 bases). The CDR3 is 13 amino acids. Deletions cut 6 bases from V and 9 bases from J, with 15 bases between. Germline V gene sequence: CDR1 SEHNR, CDR2 FQNEAQ (reference sequence). CDR3 sequence (DNA): TGTGCCAGCAGTACAAATACAGGCGCTGAGCAGTTCTTC. Its protein is CASSTNTGAEQFF.

The CDR3 DNA is TGTGCCAGCAGCAAAGACAGGTCCGACATTTTTCCCTACGAGCAGTACTTC. This gives the protein CASSKDRSDIFPYEQYF. This chain joins TRBV7-2 and TRBJ2-7; D perhaps matches TRBD1 (6 bases). Trimming pared 5 bases from V and 2 bases from J, leaving 22 bases between. Germline V gene lookup returns CDR1 SGHTA and CDR2 FQGNSA. The CDR3 is 17 amino acids.

The V gene is TRBV6-5, the J gene TRBJ2-2, with TRBD2 matching 10 bases. Germline loops: CDR1 MNHEY, CDR2 SVGAGI. Unmatched junction bases numbered 5, after V lost 4 bases and J lost 6 bases. This CDR3 is 15 amino acids long. In DNA, the CDR3 is TGTGCCAGCAGTTTGCTAGCGGGAGTCCCCGGGGAGCTGTTTTTT. This sequence encodes CASSLLAGVPGELFF.

On this clone: A junction end diverges from the germline sequence, so it may reflect a read error. The CDR3, as DNA: TGTGCTAGCAGCCCACGGGTTGGCGGCGGGGAGCTGTTTTTT. It is translated as CASSPRVGGGELFF. The rearrangement links TRBV7-7 to TRBJ2-2, with D hard to call. CDR3 length: 14 amino acids. Looked up from germline, CDR1 is SSHAT and CDR2 is FNYEAQ (reference sequence).

The chain combines TRBV15 with TRBJ1-2; D remains unclear. Trimming removed 0 bases at V and 0 bases at J, with 8 bases between. This CDR3 region has 15 residues. CDR1 LNHNV and CDR2 YYDKDF come from the germline V gene (reference sequence). The chain's CDR3 is CATSRDRRTNYGYTF. In nucleotides, the CDR3 is TGTGCCACCAGCAGAGATCGGAGGACTAACTATGGCTACACCTTC.

The V call is TRBV7-6, the J call TRBJ2-7; the match to TRBD1 covers 8 bases. Losses at the gene ends were 4 bases for V and 4 bases for J; bases not matched to a gene: 9. The germline V gene has CDR1 SGHVS and CDR2 FNYEAQ. The CDR3 sequence is 15 residues long. The CDR3 loop reads CASSSYRDRSYEQYF. Written as DNA, the CDR3 is TGTGCCAGCAGCTCTTACCGGGACAGGTCTTACGAGCAGTACTTC.

This chain connects TRBV19 to TRBJ2-2; TRBD2 matches 9 bases. The germline CDR1 and CDR2 sequences are LNHDA and SQIVND (reference sequence). The CDR3 has 14 residues. The ends lost 6 bases at V and 4 bases at J; junction bases unmatched: 3. In DNA, the CDR3 is TGTGCCAGTAGCCGACTAGCGGTCACCGGGGAGCTGTTTTTT. Translated: CASSRLAVTGELFF.

The CDR3 DNA sequence: TGTGCCAGCAGCTTATCCCCGGGGCTAGCGAGAGATACGCAGTATTTT. Encoded protein: CASSLSPGLARDTQYF. The chain has TRBV7-3 and TRBJ2-3, with D possibly being TRBD2 (6 bases). Germline V lookup: CDR1 SGHTA, CDR2 FQGTGA. The CDR3 is made up of 16 amino acids. Trimming cost V 2 bases and J 5 bases, with 17 bases left between them.

V usage is TRBV29-1 and J usage is TRBJ1-1, with a tentative D call TRBD1 (5 bases). There are 14 residues in the CDR3. Germline V lookup: CDR1 SQVTM, CDR2 ANQGSEA. Trimming removed 6 bases from V and 1 base from J, with 15 bases in between. In DNA form, the CDR3 reads TGCAGCGTCCGAACCCGGGGGGAGAACACTGAAGCTTTCTTT. Amino acids: CSVRTRGENTEAFF.

V usage is TRBV9 and J usage is TRBJ2-7, with 8 bases fitting TRBD2. From germline, CDR1 is SGDLS and CDR2 YYNGEE. The V and J ends lost 0 bases and 6 bases, in that order; junction bases with no gene match: 8. The CDR3 is 15 residues long. This CDR3 reads CASSVGSAGGSEQYF. In DNA form, the CDR3 reads TGTGCCAGCAGCGTAGGGTCTGCGGGGGGTAGCGAGCAGTACTTC.

The chain joins TRBV19 to TRBJ2-7, with D unresolved. CDR1 and CDR2 (germline): LNHDA, SQIVND (reference sequence). The CDR3 extends over 10 amino acids. V was cut by 6 bases and J by 5 bases, with 5 bases left in between. The CDR3 sequence is CASSDHEQYF. The CDR3 nucleotides are TGTGCCAGTAGCGATCACGAGCAGTACTTC.

The gene calls are TRBV15 and TRBJ2-7; 8 bases map to TRBD1. The germline CDR1 and CDR2 sequences are LNHNV and YYDKDF (reference sequence). CDR3 length: 12 amino acids. V lost 8 bases to trimming and J lost 4 bases; unmatched junction nucleotides: 4. CDR3 DNA: TGTGCCACCGCAGGGGGCGTTTACGAGCAGTACTTC. The encoded protein is CATAGGVYEQYF.

The table lists this clone with a count of one. This chain links TRBV28 with TRBJ1-4; D remains ambiguous. The germline V and J ends were trimmed by 3 bases and 6 bases, with 14 bases remaining between them. Germline V CDR1 and CDR2: MDHEN, SYDVKM. This CDR3 has 15 residues. The chain's CDR3 is CASSFDRRLYEKLFF. CDR3 nucleotide sequence: TGTGCCAGCAGTTTCGACCGGAGATTATATGAAAAACTGTTTTTT.